This T cell receptor (beta chain) was identified in a study of cytomegalovirus exposure and HLA in healthy donors. Germline trimming cut 5 bases from V and 8 bases from J; bases unmatched to any gene: 7. This CDR3 comprises 15 residues. Germline V gives CDR1 MDHEN, CDR2 SYDVKM. About this clone itself: The antigen remains unidentified.

The PCR was carried out with 60 Vbeta primers and 13 Jbeta primers. This table comes from immunoSEQ multiplex PCR, and its TCRdb copy is limited to in-frame clones, with some not included. This specimen shows 31,000 or so clones; the ten leading clones hold about 5%. General observations from the study: Presence/absence analysis assumed near-uniform sequencing depth across donors.

The chain joins TRBV28 to TRBJ1-6; TRBD1 aligns across 9 bases. The sequencing sample was made of PBMCs. This sequence was found in a female donor in good health and CMV-seronegative. CDR3 region: CASSTAGTGHSPLHF. Written as DNA, the CDR3 is TGTGCCAGCAGTACCGCCGGGACAGGGCATTCACCCCTCCACTTT.